This T cell receptor (beta chain) derives from a study of shared clonotypes between healthy human individuals. Whole-study context: CD4 naive cells filled three plates per donor, CD4 memory three, CD8 naive two and CD8 memory one.

General study points: In contrast to clonotypes shared by all four donors, non-shared clonotypes had lower generation probabilities. It was only blood that was sampled, and tissue repertoires likely differ.

This clone was picked up a small number of times. What it recognizes is unknown. Assay: immunoSEQ multiplex PCR; the TCRdb copy retains only in-frame clones and omits some. The sample shows about a million clones, approximately 80% of them seen only once. All donors were healthy HIV-negative adults lacking recent acute infections or vaccinations. The CDR3 extends over 13 amino acids. Trimming stripped 8 bases from V and 0 bases from J, with 8 bases between. The V gene's germline CDR1 is SNHLY and CDR2 FYNNEI. The specimen was memory CD4+ T cells from PBMCs. Regarding subset: CD45RA-negative fraction. This TCR derives from a man aged 18 to 35 in good health. Some clones in this sample may be carry-over from other donors' samples. The genes are TRBV2 and TRBJ1-5, with D hard to call. CDR3 coding DNA: TGTGCCAGCGGACGGAATAGCAATCAGCCCCAGCATTTT. This codes for CASGRNSNQPQHF.